The 20 T cell receptor beta chains given below trace back to one sample, sequenced in a study of OX40 agonist ivuxolimab in advanced cancers. Assay used: immunoSEQ multiplex PCR; TCRdb lists only in-frame clones, some missing. This table holds more than 65,000 clones, approximately 90% found once. The sample consisted of CD4+ or CD8+ T cells sorted from blood, taken in a trial of the OX40 agonist ivuxolimab. Receptors were obtained from an adult with an advanced solid tumor such as melanoma, head and neck, liver or kidney cancer.

The V gene is TRBV20-1, the J gene TRBJ2-5; D unclear. CDR1 and CDR2 (germline): DFQATT, SNEGSKA (reference sequence). V dropped 6 bases and J dropped 4 bases, with 9 bases sitting between them. The CDR3 has 11 residues. CDR3 in DNA: TGCAGTGCAGACACCATAGAGACCCAGTACTTC. It is translated as CSADTIETQYF.

The rearrangement links TRBV15 to TRBJ2-1; a weak D match, TRBD2 (7 bases). In germline, CDR1 is LNHNV, CDR2 YYDKDF (reference sequence). The CDR3 has 15 residues. With 5 bases removed from V and 3 bases from J, the gap between germline ends came to 14 bases. CDR3 DNA sequence: TGTGCCACCAGCCTAGAGGGGGGGGGCTACAATGAGCAGTTCTTC. This encodes CATSLEGGGYNEQFF.

The V and J genes are TRBV4-2 and TRBJ1-1; D gene ambiguous. The length of the CDR3 is 13 residues. Trimming cost V 0 bases and J 10 bases, with 12 bases left between them. Germline CDR1 is LGHNA and CDR2 is YNFKEQ. CDR3 loop: CASSQDLGQGAFF. The CDR3 DNA sequence: TGTGCCAGCAGCCAAGATCTGGGCCAAGGAGCTTTCTTT.

The chain links TRBV19 to TRBJ2-7; 11 positions agree with TRBD1. After removal of 7 bases from V and 6 bases from J, the junction contained 5 bases not matched to a gene. The CDR3 contains 13 residues. The germline CDR1 and CDR2 sequences are LNHDA and SQIVND (reference sequence). CDR3 protein: CASTDRGHVEQYF. Here the CDR3 DNA reads TGTGCCAGTACGGACAGGGGGCATGTCGAGCAGTACTTC.

This sequence joins TRBV29-1 and TRBJ2-3, with 8 positions matching TRBD2. The trim removed 1 base at V and 5 bases at J, leaving 11 bases unmatched. CDR1 and CDR2 (germline): SQVTM, ANQGSEA. The CDR3 is 16 amino acids. The CDR3 loop reads CSVEVVVAGMRDTQYF. The CDR3 coding sequence is TGCAGCGTTGAAGTGGTAGTAGCGGGAATGAGAGATACGCAGTATTTT.

This clone was detected once. The chain has TRBV5-1 and TRBJ1-1; perhaps TRBD1 as D (6 bases). The length of the CDR3 is 16 residues. CDR1 SGHRS and CDR2 YFSETQ come from the germline V gene. Trimming took 6 bases from V and 3 from J, leaving 21 bases between them. This CDR3 reads CASKDGGRIDDTEAFF. CDR3 sequence (DNA): TGCGCCAGCAAAGATGGGGGGCGCATCGACGACACTGAAGCTTTCTTT.

This chain joins TRBV7-3 and TRBJ2-3; 9 positions agree with TRBD2. CDR1 and CDR2 from the germline V gene are SGHTA and FQGTGA. Germline trimming cut 5 bases from V and 4 bases from J; bases unmatched to any gene: 4. The length of the CDR3 is 14 residues. The CDR3 here is CASSALAGSDTQYF. The CDR3 nucleotides are TGTGCCAGCAGCGCTCTAGCGGGGTCAGATACGCAGTATTTT.

The chain has TRBV7-9 and TRBJ2-5, with a possible D match to TRBD2 (6 bases). Trimming took 1 base from V and 5 from J, leaving 11 bases between them. This CDR3 comprises 14 residues. Germline CDR1 is SEHNR and CDR2 is FQNEAQ (reference sequence). The DNA for the CDR3 is TGTGCCAGCAGCTTAGGGGCGGCGGGGGAGACCCAGTACTTC. Translated: CASSLGAAGETQYF.

This clone has only one observation. The V gene is TRBV6-1, the J gene TRBJ2-5; 7 bases map to TRBD1. Germline V CDR1 and CDR2: MNHNS, SASEGT. The length of the CDR3 is 14 residues. With 4 bases clipped from V and 5 bases from J, the junction kept 7 bases outside the gene matches. CDR3 sequence (DNA): TGTGCCAGCAGTGTCGGGACAGCCGAGGAGACCCAGTACTTC. This gives the protein CASSVGTAEETQYF.

The V call is TRBV5-1, the J call TRBJ1-2, with no clear D. The V end was cut by 0 bases, the J end by 6 bases, with 12 bases between. The germline V gene encodes CDR1 SGHRS and CDR2 YFSETQ. CDR3 length: 14 residues. CDR3 DNA sequence: TGCGCCAGCAGCTTGGACCTTCCCCGAGATGGCTACACCTTC. This sequence encodes CASSLDLPRDGYTF.

V usage is TRBV7-9 and J usage is TRBJ2-7, with a weak D call TRBD1 (6 bases). V dropped 4 bases and J dropped 5 bases, with 9 bases sitting between them. The germline CDR1 and CDR2 sequences are SEHNR and FQNEAQ (reference sequence). The CDR3 runs to 12 residues. The CDR3 nucleotides are TGTGCCAGCAGCTCTCAGGGGAACGAGCAGTACTTC. This encodes CASSSQGNEQYF.

The chain has TRBV27 and TRBJ2-3, with 8 bases identical to TRBD2. The CDR3 runs to 17 residues. In germline, CDR1 is MNHEY, CDR2 SMNVEV (reference sequence). V was pared by 6 bases and J by 0 bases, with 11 bases of the junction left unmatched. CDR3 amino acids: CASSPKRELISTDTQYF. The CDR3 nucleotides are TGTGCCAGCAGCCCGAAGCGGGAGTTAATTAGCACAGATACGCAGTATTTT.

This clone is a singleton in its sample. The rearrangement joins TRBV5-6 to TRBJ1-1; 12 nucleotides match TRBD1. The CDR3 totals 15 residues. Germline assignment: CDR1 SGHDT and CDR2 YYEEEE. Losses at the gene ends were 0 bases for V and 5 bases for J; bases not matched to a gene: 2. The CDR3 reads CASSLAGQGATEAFF. In DNA form, the CDR3 reads TGTGCCAGCAGCTTGGCGGGACAGGGGGCGACTGAAGCTTTCTTT.

As for this clone: Within the sample, other DNA sequences also encode this same CDR3. The chain joins TRBV9 to TRBJ1-4; no firm D call. Germline V gene lookup returns CDR1 SGDLS and CDR2 YYNGEE. V lost 2 bases to trimming and J lost 3 bases, with 8 bases between them. This CDR3 has 14 amino acids. The CDR3 DNA is TGTGCCAGCAGCGTTGGCCAGCCTAATGAAAAACTGTTTTTT. It is translated as CASSVGQPNEKLFF.

The chain carries TRBV10-1 and TRBJ2-5; no clear D gene. Germline CDR1 and CDR2: WNHNN and SYGVQD (reference sequence). The V gene lost 1 base and the J gene lost 9 bases, with 12 bases spanning the gap. The CDR3 length is 13 residues. CDR3 nucleotides: TGCGCCAGCAGTGAGTTCCCGGGTGGGTCCCAGTACTTC. It yields the protein CASSEFPGGSQYF.

The chain links TRBV10-2 to TRBJ2-4; 14 positions agree with TRBD2. The CDR3 is 16 amino acids. V was pared by 6 bases and J by 5 bases, with 6 bases of the junction left unmatched. From germline, CDR1 is WSHSY and CDR2 SAAADI. In DNA form, the CDR3 reads TGCGCCAGCAGCCCCGGACTAGCGGGGGGAGAAAACATTCAGTACTTC. It specifies CASSPGLAGGENIQYF.

This clone was seen a single time. The V and J genes are TRBV30 and TRBJ1-5; D is uncertain. This CDR3 contains 10 residues. Germline CDR1 GTSNPN, CDR2 SVGIG (reference sequence). The V end was cut by 3 bases, the J end by 7 bases, with 4 bases between. For the CDR3, the DNA is TGTGCCTGGAGAGAACAGCCCCAGCATTTT. Encoded protein: CAWREQPQHF.

The V call is TRBV30, the J call TRBJ1-1; D is uncertain. The germline V gene has CDR1 GTSNPN and CDR2 SVGIG (reference sequence). Trimming removed 1 base at V and 4 bases at J, with 10 bases between. The CDR3 is 13 residues long. CDR3 region: CAWSGRAGTEAFF. The CDR3 coding sequence is TGTGCCTGGAGTGGGAGGGCGGGCACTGAAGCTTTCTTT.

V gene TRBV11-3 combines with J gene TRBJ2-7; D not certain. The CDR3 is 14 amino acids. The V gene's germline CDR1 is SGHNT and CDR2 YENEEA. V shed 1 base and J shed 5 bases, with 12 bases lying between them. CDR3 DNA sequence: TGTGCCAGCAGCTTAGCCCCGTTAGTCGACGAGCAGTACTTC. It encodes CASSLAPLVDEQYF.

The V call is TRBV30, the J call TRBJ2-7, with D maybe TRBD1 (5 bases). CDR1 and CDR2 from the germline V gene are GTSNPN and SVGIG (reference sequence). The CDR3 totals 14 residues. V gave up 2 bases and J gave up 2 bases, with 13 bases separating them. This chain's CDR3 is CAWSSFVTAYEQYF. The CDR3 region has the DNA TGTGCCTGGAGTTCTTTTGTGACAGCCTACGAGCAGTACTTC.